Each of the 9 T cell receptor beta chains below was sequenced from the same sample in a study of CD8 T cells in Susac syndrome (dated by TCRdb to between 2018 and 2021). The method was the immunoSEQ multiplex PCR assay. RNA was extracted with the RNeasy kit and 0.5 to 1 ug was reverse transcribed using random hexamers. TCRdb took the public reads, trimmed them with fastp at Q25, ran MiXCR for clone calling and kept in-frame beta chains. Rows merge per CDR3 protein into single entries with the most common DNA and genes. The sample records 80,000 to 90,000 distinct CDR3 sequences, approximately 95% of which are singletons. The ten largest clones represent less than 0.35% of the sample. The source material was CD8+ T cells from PBMCs. The receptors stem from a human donor in good health.

The chain employs TRBV5-4 and TRBJ2-5, with D tentatively TRBD1 (5 bases). The germline CDR1 and CDR2 sequences are SGHNT and YYREEE (reference sequence). Trimming took 6 bases from V and 2 from J, leaving 14 bases between them. The CDR3 contains 14 residues. CDR3 protein: CASTPDSEQETQYF. CDR3 bases: TGTGCCAGCACCCCCGACAGCGAGCAAGAGACCCAGTACTTC.

The rearrangement joins TRBV20-1 to TRBJ2-3; 12 bases match TRBD2. Trimming at V came to 0 bases and at J to 1 base, leaving 11 bases not matched to a gene. Per germline, CDR1 DFQATT and CDR2 SNEGSKA (reference sequence). The CDR3 spans 19 residues. CDR3 amino acids: CSARDRTSGVPFGTDTQYF. In DNA, the CDR3 is TGCAGTGCTAGAGATAGGACTAGCGGGGTCCCCTTTGGCACAGATACGCAGTATTTT.

This rearrangement joins TRBV27 to TRBJ2-6, with D perhaps matching TRBD2 (5 bases). CDR3 size: 14 residues. Germline CDR1 reads MNHEY; CDR2 reads SMNVEV (reference sequence). The V end was cut by 9 bases, the J end by 2 bases, with 11 bases between. The CDR3 nucleotides read TGTGCCAGTGGACTTTGGGCTGGGGCCAACGTCCTGACTTTC. Protein sequence: CASGLWAGANVLTF.

The genes are TRBV19 and TRBJ2-7; TRBD1 matches 10 bases. The V segment lost 6 bases and the J segment 1 base; nucleotides outside the gene matches: 6. This CDR3 comprises 15 residues. Germline V gene data show CDR1 as LNHDA and CDR2 as SQIVND (reference sequence). The CDR3 loop is CASSLTGGASYEQYF. In DNA, the CDR3 is TGTGCCAGTAGCCTGACAGGGGGCGCTTCCTACGAGCAGTACTTC.

The chain carries TRBV27 and TRBJ1-3; D ambiguous. This CDR3 is built from 15 residues. CDR1 and CDR2 (germline): MNHEY, SMNVEV (reference sequence). The V end was cut by 0 bases, the J end by 0 bases, with 6 bases between. The CDR3 DNA sequence: TGTGCCAGCAGTTTATCGGGGAACTCTGGAAACACCATATATTTT. It is translated as CASSLSGNSGNTIYF.

In its sample, this clonotype was seen a few times. The genes are TRBV13 and TRBJ2-1, with D hard to call. The CDR3 extends over 11 amino acids. Trimming removed 2 bases at V and 7 bases at J, with 3 bases between. The germline V gene encodes CDR1 PRHDT and CDR2 FYEKMQ (reference sequence). This CDR3 is CASSLQNEQFF. The CDR3 DNA reads as TGTGCCAGCAGCTTACAGAATGAGCAGTTCTTC.

This clonotype occurred once. The chain uses TRBV12-3 or TRBV12-4 and TRBJ2-1; D possibly corresponds to TRBD2 (6 bases). The V end was cut by 5 bases, the J end by 0 bases, with 14 bases between. CDR3 length: 16 residues. CDR3 in DNA: TGTGCCAGCAGTCCTCGCGGGGAGAGCTCCTACAATGAGCAGTTCTTC. Protein: CASSPRGESSYNEQFF.

The chain uses TRBV7-6 and TRBJ2-3; the D gene is possibly TRBD2 (6 bases). Trimming shortened V by 1 base and J by 1 base, and 9 bases separated the two germline ends. This CDR3 is 15 amino acids long. Germline V gives CDR1 SGHVS, CDR2 FNYEAQ. CDR3 DNA sequence: TGTGCCAGCAGCTTAGGGTGGGGGGGCACAGATACGCAGTATTTT. As protein: CASSLGWGGTDTQYF.

The genes are TRBV7-9 and TRBJ2-3; D is undetermined. In germline, CDR1 is SEHNR, CDR2 FQNEAQ (reference sequence). V was clipped by 5 bases and J by 6 bases, with 15 bases between them. This CDR3 contains 14 residues. The CDR3 loop reads CASSPRPSRDTQYF. The CDR3 nucleotides read TGTGCCAGCAGCCCCAGACCAAGTCGGGATACGCAGTATTTT.